The rows below give T cell receptor beta chains drawn from one sample of a study of shared clonotypes between healthy human individuals. Sequencing was performed with immunoSEQ multiplex PCR; in TCRdb, only in-frame clones are kept and a portion is missing. The sample lists some 1.5 million clones, approximately 98% occurring once. The source material was naive CD4+ T cells sorted from blood. The receptors come from a man younger than 40 in good health. CDR3s include the opening cysteine and the closing phenylalanine or tryptophan. Fields, in order: J gene, D gene, clone size, V gene, CDR3 protein, CDR3 DNA. The D gene is left open where the match is weak. Not all rows give a size; the values are once, few, many and, for expanded clones, a class.

TRBJ2-7	TRBD1	.	TRBV11-3	CASSGQGRGEQYF	TGTGCCAGCAGCGGACAGGGAAGAGGCGAGCAGTACTTC
TRBJ2-5	.	.	TRBV10-1	CASRGFRGRDHQETQYF	TGCGCCAGCAGGGGGTTCCGGGGCAGGGACCACCAAGAGACCCAGTACTTC
TRBJ2-7	.	.	TRBV28	CASRTARTYEQYF	TGTGCCAGCCGGACAGCCCGAACCTACGAGCAGTACTTC
TRBJ2-5	TRBD1	.	TRBV29-1	CSGGQGGETQYF	TGCAGCGGTGGACAGGGAGGAGAGACCCAGTACTTC
TRBJ1-2	.	.	TRBV2	CASSEFGGREGLRYGYTF	TGTGCCAGCAGTGAATTCGGGGGCCGGGAGGGGCTCCGCTATGGCTACACCTTC
TRBJ2-5	TRBD2	.	TRBV5-4	CASSLALLGGETQYF	TGTGCCAGCAGCTTGGCGCTCCTGGGGGGGGAGACCCAGTACTTC
TRBJ1-4	.	.	TRBV5-5	CASAGHTLTGNEKLFF	TGTGCCAGCGCGGGACACACTCTGACCGGGAATGAAAAACTGTTTTTT
TRBJ1-5	TRBD1	.	TRBV2	CASSEGQGALRQPQHF	TGTGCCAGCAGCGAAGGGCAGGGGGCGCTTCGGCAGCCCCAGCATTTT
TRBJ2-5	TRBD1	.	TRBV6-6	CASQRQGAQETQYF	TGTGCCAGCCAAAGACAGGGCGCCCAAGAGACCCAGTACTTC
TRBJ2-7	TRBD1	.	TRBV10-1	CASSLNRGYEQYF	TGCGCCAGCAGCCTAAACAGGGGTTACGAGCAGTACTTC
TRBJ2-7	.	.	TRBV5-3	CADTGGSFYEQYF	TGTGCCGATACAGGTGGGAGTTTTTACGAGCAGTACTTC
TRBJ1-4	.	.	TRBV19	CASSIDSSREKLFF	TGTGCCAGTAGTATAGACTCCAGTCGCGAAAAACTGTTTTTT
TRBJ2-3	.	.	TRBV30	CAWSGGRRSTQYF	TGTGCCTGGAGTGGAGGTCGGCGTAGTACGCAGTATTTT
TRBJ2-2	TRBD2	.	TRBV13	CASRYTSGSFTGELFF	TGTGCCAGCAGGTATACTAGCGGGAGTTTTACCGGGGAGCTGTTTTTT
TRBJ1-2	.	.	TRBV5-4	CASSGRDGSNYGYTF	TGTGCCAGCAGCGGAAGGGACGGCTCAAACTATGGCTACACCTTC
TRBJ2-7	TRBD1	.	TRBV19	CASSAMTGGYEQYF	TGTGCCAGTAGTGCAATGACAGGGGGCTACGAGCAGTACTTC
TRBJ2-7	.	.	TRBV6-9	CASSGLQGSYEQYF	TGTGCCAGCAGTGGATTACAGGGCTCCTACGAGCAGTACTTC
TRBJ2-1	TRBD1	.	TRBV6-5	CASSYPRQGSYNEQFF	TGTGCCAGCAGTTACCCCCGACAGGGTTCCTACAATGAGCAGTTCTTC
TRBJ1-2	.	.	TRBV25-1	CASIAMIGPPLAGYTF	TGTGCCAGCATTGCTATGATCGGGCCTCCTCTGGCGGGCTACACCTTC
TRBJ1-1	.	once	TRBV28	CASRGSVNEAFF	TGTGCCAGCAGGGGTTCAGTGAATGAAGCTTTCTTT
TRBJ2-1	TRBD2	.	TRBV10-3	CAITSGLAGGNEQFF	TGTGCCATCACATCGGGACTAGCGGGAGGCAATGAGCAGTTCTTC
TRBJ1-5	TRBD1	.	TRBV11-2	CASSLQTGPHQPQHF	TGTGCCAGCAGCCTCCAGACAGGGCCCCATCAGCCCCAGCATTTT
TRBJ2-3	TRBD2	.	TRBV30	CAWSRRTRKNNPATDTQYF	TGTGCCTGGAGTAGACGGACTAGGAAGAACAATCCAGCAACAGATACGCAGTATTTT
TRBJ2-5	.	.	TRBV5-1	CASCSRSAPETQYF	TGCGCCAGTTGTTCGAGGTCAGCGCCGGAGACCCAGTACTTC
TRBJ2-3	.	.	TRBV6-5	CASSPTSGTDTQYF	TGTGCCAGCAGTCCCACTTCTGGGACAGATACGCAGTATTTT
TRBJ1-1	.	once	TRBV6-5	CASSFGGGTEAFF	TGTGCCAGCAGCTTCGGGGGGGGCACTGAAGCTTTCTTT
TRBJ2-7	.	.	TRBV6-5	CASRTQPGEGYEQYF	TGTGCCAGCCGCACCCAACCAGGGGAGGGATACGAGCAGTACTTC
TRBJ2-1	.	.	TRBV5-1	CASSLGGTVLNEQFF	TGCGCCAGCAGCTTGGGCGGGACGGTCCTCAATGAGCAGTTCTTC
TRBJ2-2	.	.	TRBV7-8	CASRREAGELFF	TGTGCCAGCAGGAGGGAAGCCGGGGAGCTGTTTTTT
TRBJ2-7	.	.	TRBV7-9	CASSHKSGLEQYF	TGTGCCAGCAGCCATAAATCAGGATTAGAGCAGTACTTC